Listed below are T cell receptor beta chains from one sample, sequenced in a study of cytomegalovirus exposure and HLA in healthy donors. Measured with immunoSEQ multiplex PCR; TCRdb has only the in-frame clones, and not every one. The sample consists of hundreds of thousands of clones, almost 80% of them appearing once. Sequencing was carried out using PBMCs. The receptor set was obtained from a male donor in good health and CMV-seronegative. Both conserved end residues are part of each CDR3. D genes are given only for firm matches. Size is omitted from some rows. Given values are once, few, many or a class for expanded clones.

d_call: TRBD2
clone_size: NA
j_call: TRBJ2-1
v_call: TRBV5-4
cdr3_nt: TGTGCCAGCAGCAACCCGGGGGGGCAACCCTACAATGAGCAGTTCTTC
cdr3_aa: CASSNPGGQPYNEQFF

d_call: NA
clone_size: NA
j_call: TRBJ1-4
v_call: TRBV6-6
cdr3_nt: TGTGCCAGCCCCCCCCGAGGCGCGGAAAAACTGTTTTTT
cdr3_aa: CASPPRGAEKLFF

d_call: NA
clone_size: few
j_call: TRBJ1-2
v_call: TRBV19
cdr3_nt: TGTGCCAGTACCCTCGGGGAAGGCGGCTACACCTTC
cdr3_aa: CASTLGEGGYTF

d_call: TRBD1
clone_size: few
j_call: TRBJ1-5
v_call: TRBV4-1
cdr3_nt: TGCGCCAGCAGACCAGGACAGGGGGAAAATCAGCCCCAGCATTTT
cdr3_aa: CASRPGQGENQPQHF

d_call: TRBD1
clone_size: NA
j_call: TRBJ1-1
v_call: TRBV5-1
cdr3_nt: TGCGCCAGCAGCTCGGGGACAGGGGGGACTGAAGCTTTCTTT
cdr3_aa: CASSSGTGGTEAFF

d_call: NA
clone_size: few
j_call: TRBJ2-1
v_call: TRBV6-1
cdr3_nt: TGTGCCAGCAGTGAACAGGTTAACAATGAGCAGTTCTTC
cdr3_aa: CASSEQVNNEQFF

d_call: NA
clone_size: NA
j_call: TRBJ1-2
v_call: TRBV18
cdr3_nt: TGTGCCAGCTCACCACTGGATGGTGGTAGCCCGAGCTATGGCTACACCTTC
cdr3_aa: CASSPLDGGSPSYGYTF

d_call: NA
clone_size: NA
j_call: TRBJ2-3
v_call: TRBV6-1
cdr3_nt: TGTGCCAGCAGTGAAGTTAGCGAGGCAGATACGCAGTATTTT
cdr3_aa: CASSEVSEADTQYF

d_call: NA
clone_size: NA
j_call: TRBJ1-1
v_call: TRBV19
cdr3_nt: TGTGCCAGTATCCCAACGACAGGTAGGGAAACTGAAGCTTTCTTT
cdr3_aa: CASIPTTGRETEAFF

d_call: TRBD2
clone_size: NA
j_call: TRBJ2-1
v_call: TRBV5-4
cdr3_nt: TGTGCCAGCAGCTTGGGCGGGAGTTCCCTCTACAATGAGCAGTTCTTC
cdr3_aa: CASSLGGSSLYNEQFF

d_call: NA
clone_size: NA
j_call: TRBJ1-5
v_call: TRBV6-5
cdr3_nt: TGTGCCAGCGGAGACAGGTCAAAACAGCCCCAGCATTTT
cdr3_aa: CASGDRSKQPQHF

d_call: TRBD1
clone_size: NA
j_call: TRBJ2-7
v_call: TRBV19
cdr3_nt: TGTGCCAGTGGGGACAGCTACGAGCAGTACTTC
cdr3_aa: CASGDSYEQYF

d_call: NA
clone_size: once
j_call: TRBJ2-4
v_call: TRBV5-1
cdr3_nt: TGCGCCAGCAGCTTGGGATATTTGGCTGGACAGTTAGCCAAAAACATTCAGTACTTC
cdr3_aa: CASSLGYLAGQLAKNIQYF

d_call: NA
clone_size: NA
j_call: TRBJ1-2
v_call: TRBV19
cdr3_nt: TGTGCCAGTAGTTTTCAATACGGAGCCTATGGCTACACCTTC
cdr3_aa: CASSFQYGAYGYTF

d_call: NA
clone_size: NA
j_call: TRBJ1-5
v_call: TRBV19
cdr3_nt: TGTGCCAGTAGTCAGGAGGGGTGGTATGCGGGTCAGCCCCAGCATTTT
cdr3_aa: CASSQEGWYAGQPQHF

d_call: TRBD1
clone_size: NA
j_call: TRBJ1-5
v_call: TRBV11-3
cdr3_nt: TGTGCCAGCAGCTCGGACAGGGAGGCCTTGGGCAATCAGCCCCAGCATTTT
cdr3_aa: CASSSDREALGNQPQHF

d_call: NA
clone_size: NA
j_call: TRBJ2-1
v_call: TRBV5-4
cdr3_nt: TGTGCCAGCAGTTCCACACAGGGCCTCAACAATGAGCAGTTCTTC
cdr3_aa: CASSSTQGLNNEQFF

d_call: NA
clone_size: few
j_call: TRBJ1-1
v_call: TRBV7-9
cdr3_nt: TGTTCCAGCCAGAGACGGGGGGACACTGAAGCTTTCTTT
cdr3_aa: CSSQRRGDTEAFF

d_call: NA
clone_size: NA
j_call: TRBJ2-7
v_call: TRBV5-1
cdr3_nt: TGCGCCAGCAGCCATGGACTCAACCCTGACAACTACGAGCAGTACTTC
cdr3_aa: CASSHGLNPDNYEQYF

d_call: TRBD2
clone_size: few
j_call: TRBJ2-3
v_call: TRBV11-2
cdr3_nt: TGTGCCAGCAGCTTAGAATTGGGACTAGAGGGCACAGATACGCAGTATTTT
cdr3_aa: CASSLELGLEGTDTQYF

d_call: NA
clone_size: NA
j_call: TRBJ1-5
v_call: TRBV21-1
cdr3_nt: TGTGCCAGCAGCCAACCTAATCCTGACAGGGGGAATCAGCCCCAGCATTTT
cdr3_aa: CASSQPNPDRGNQPQHF

d_call: NA
clone_size: NA
j_call: TRBJ2-7
v_call: TRBV30
cdr3_nt: TGTGCCTGGAGCCCCGGGACTCGAGCCTACGAGCAGTACTTC
cdr3_aa: CAWSPGTRAYEQYF

d_call: NA
clone_size: NA
j_call: TRBJ2-7
v_call: TRBV28
cdr3_nt: TGTGCCAGCAGTTTCCTACAGAGCTCCTACGAGCAGTACTTC
cdr3_aa: CASSFLQSSYEQYF

d_call: TRBD2
clone_size: NA
j_call: TRBJ2-2
v_call: TRBV5-6
cdr3_nt: TGTGCCAGCAGCCCCATGGCGGGAGGGCCGAAGGTCGGGGAGCTGTTTTTT
cdr3_aa: CASSPMAGGPKVGELFF

d_call: TRBD2
clone_size: NA
j_call: TRBJ2-1
v_call: TRBV28
cdr3_nt: TGTGCCAGCGGTAGGGTCAGCGGGGCTTACAATGAGCAGTTCTTC
cdr3_aa: CASGRVSGAYNEQFF

d_call: NA
clone_size: NA
j_call: TRBJ2-1
v_call: TRBV18
cdr3_nt: TGTGCCAGCTCACCTCAGGATGAGCAGTTCTTC
cdr3_aa: CASSPQDEQFF

d_call: TRBD1
clone_size: few
j_call: TRBJ2-7
v_call: TRBV5-4
cdr3_nt: TGTGCCTTCTGCACCTGGGGGACAGGGGAGTCCGAGCAGTACTTC
cdr3_aa: CAFCTWGTGESEQYF

d_call: NA
clone_size: NA
j_call: TRBJ2-2
v_call: TRBV9
cdr3_nt: TGTGCCAGCAGCGAGGGGTCTTTTACGAACACCGGGGAGCTGTTTTTT
cdr3_aa: CASSEGSFTNTGELFF

d_call: TRBD2
clone_size: NA
j_call: TRBJ2-7
v_call: TRBV9
cdr3_nt: TGTGCCAGCAGCGGACACTTGACTAGCGGGAGAAACGAGCAGTACTTC
cdr3_aa: CASSGHLTSGRNEQYF

d_call: NA
clone_size: NA
j_call: TRBJ2-7
v_call: TRBV9
cdr3_nt: TGTGCCAGCCCTCGGCGGGAGCAGTACTTC
cdr3_aa: CASPRREQYF

d_call: NA
clone_size: NA
j_call: TRBJ2-7
v_call: TRBV20-1
cdr3_nt: TGCAGTGCTAGCTGGGGGCCGCAGTACTTC
cdr3_aa: CSASWGPQYF

d_call: TRBD1
clone_size: NA
j_call: TRBJ1-1
v_call: TRBV7-9
cdr3_nt: TGTGCCAGCATCCCACGACAGGGGAAGAACACTGAAGCTTTCTTT
cdr3_aa: CASIPRQGKNTEAFF

d_call: TRBD1
clone_size: NA
j_call: TRBJ1-2
v_call: TRBV28
cdr3_nt: TGTGCCAGCAGTACCGGGACAGGGAACTATGGCTACACCTTC
cdr3_aa: CASSTGTGNYGYTF

d_call: TRBD1
clone_size: NA
j_call: TRBJ2-6
v_call: TRBV7-8
cdr3_nt: TGTGCCAGCAGCTTAGATGGACAGGGGTACTCTGGGGCCAACGTCCTGACTTTC
cdr3_aa: CASSLDGQGYSGANVLTF

d_call: TRBD1
clone_size: few
j_call: TRBJ1-1
v_call: TRBV6-5
cdr3_nt: TGTGCCAGCAGTCGACAGGGGAACACTGAAGCTTTCTTT
cdr3_aa: CASSRQGNTEAFF

d_call: TRBD2
clone_size: many
j_call: TRBJ2-1
v_call: TRBV4-2
cdr3_nt: TGTGCCAGCAGCCAAGATACCGGCGGGAGGGCTCACAATGAGCAGTTCTTC
cdr3_aa: CASSQDTGGRAHNEQFF

d_call: TRBD2
clone_size: NA
j_call: TRBJ2-7
v_call: TRBV14
cdr3_nt: TGTGCCAGCAGCCGGAGACTAGCGGGACTCAACGAGCAGTACTTC
cdr3_aa: CASSRRLAGLNEQYF

d_call: TRBD2
clone_size: NA
j_call: TRBJ2-3
v_call: TRBV27
cdr3_nt: TGTGCCAGCAGTTTATCCCTAGCGGGACTAAACACAGATACGCAGTATTTT
cdr3_aa: CASSLSLAGLNTDTQYF

d_call: NA
clone_size: NA
j_call: TRBJ2-4
v_call: TRBV2
cdr3_nt: TGTGCCAGCAGACTGGGGGCTGCCGAAGGCCCGCAGTACTTC
cdr3_aa: CASRLGAAEGPQYF

d_call: TRBD1
clone_size: NA
j_call: TRBJ2-5
v_call: TRBV10-3
cdr3_nt: TGTGCCATCAGGGGGACAGAAATGCGGGAGACCCAGTACTTC
cdr3_aa: CAIRGTEMRETQYF

d_call: TRBD1
clone_size: NA
j_call: TRBJ2-5
v_call: TRBV10-3
cdr3_nt: TGTGCCATCAGTTTGTTAGGGGGCGCGTCTTCGGAGACCCAGTACTTC
cdr3_aa: CAISLLGGASSETQYF

d_call: TRBD2
clone_size: many
j_call: TRBJ2-7
v_call: TRBV28
cdr3_nt: TGTGCCAGCAGCCCCCGGGGGGGGTCCTTAGCCTACGAGCAGTACTTC
cdr3_aa: CASSPRGGSLAYEQYF

d_call: NA
clone_size: NA
j_call: TRBJ1-3
v_call: TRBV2
cdr3_nt: TGTGCCAGCAGTGAAGAGGGGGTCTCTGGAAACACCATATATTTT
cdr3_aa: CASSEEGVSGNTIYF

d_call: TRBD2
clone_size: NA
j_call: TRBJ2-1
v_call: TRBV28
cdr3_nt: TGTGCCAGCAGTCCTACTAGCGGGAGGATCTATGAGCAGTTCTTC
cdr3_aa: CASSPTSGRIYEQFF

d_call: NA
clone_size: NA
j_call: TRBJ1-5
v_call: TRBV27
cdr3_nt: TGTGCCAGCAGTTTTTCGGGTAGCAATCAGCCCCAGCATTTT
cdr3_aa: CASSFSGSNQPQHF

d_call: NA
clone_size: few
j_call: TRBJ2-7
v_call: TRBV4-1
cdr3_nt: TGCGCCAGCAGCCCGGACTGGGGCTCCTACGAGCAGTACTTC
cdr3_aa: CASSPDWGSYEQYF

d_call: NA
clone_size: NA
j_call: TRBJ2-7
v_call: TRBV6-5
cdr3_nt: TGTGCCAGCAGTTATATGGAGGGCACCTACGAGCAGTACTTC
cdr3_aa: CASSYMEGTYEQYF

d_call: TRBD1
clone_size: NA
j_call: TRBJ2-7
v_call: TRBV15
cdr3_nt: TGTGCCACCAGGACCCCAGGGGGCTCCCAGTACTTC
cdr3_aa: CATRTPGGSQYF

d_call: NA
clone_size: NA
j_call: TRBJ1-2
v_call: TRBV28
cdr3_nt: TGTGCCAGCAGTTTATCCGACAGGAACTATGGCTACACCTTC
cdr3_aa: CASSLSDRNYGYTF

d_call: NA
clone_size: few
j_call: TRBJ2-5
v_call: TRBV5-1
cdr3_nt: TGCGCCAGCAGCTTCCAGGGGCAGATGGAGACCCAGTACTTC
cdr3_aa: CASSFQGQMETQYF

d_call: TRBD2
clone_size: NA
j_call: TRBJ2-7
v_call: TRBV6-6
cdr3_nt: TGTGCCAGCATCGGGACTAGCGGGAGTCTCGAGCAGTACTTC
cdr3_aa: CASIGTSGSLEQYF

d_call: TRBD1
clone_size: once
j_call: TRBJ2-7
v_call: TRBV6-5
cdr3_nt: TGTGCCAGCAGTTACGGGACAGGGAAATTGTTCGAGCAGTACTTC
cdr3_aa: CASSYGTGKLFEQYF

d_call: NA
clone_size: NA
j_call: TRBJ2-5
v_call: TRBV12-2
cdr3_nt: TGTGCAAGTCGCTTAGAAAGCTCCCCCAAAAAAGAGACCCAGTACTTC
cdr3_aa: CASRLESSPKKETQYF

d_call: TRBD1
clone_size: once
j_call: TRBJ2-7
v_call: TRBV11-2
cdr3_nt: TGTGCCAGCTCACCCTCCGGGACAGACCTCTACGAGCAGTACTTC
cdr3_aa: CASSPSGTDLYEQYF